The 25 T cell receptor beta chains below were found in one sample sequenced in a study of T-cell memory formation after mild COVID-19. One entry per CDR3 protein, called by TCRdb with MiXCR from the 5' RACE reads. The table has approximately 270,000 distinct CDR3 sequences, around 15% seen once. Input material: PBMCs or a T cell subset sorted from them (not recorded which). These receptors originate from a man between 18 and 35 years old who had mild COVID-19 (a few samples of this study predate the infection). Cell type and time point are not known.

The chain carries TRBV5-1 and TRBJ1-4; no reliable D call. The CDR3 loop spans 15 amino acids. V gave up 0 bases and J gave up 0 bases, with 6 bases separating them. CDR1 and CDR2 (germline): SGHRS, YFSETQ. The CDR3 nucleotides read TGCGCCAGCAGCTTGGCTTCTTCAACTAATGAAAAACTGTTTTTT. This translates into CASSLASSTNEKLFF.

This clonotype was seen only a few times. V usage is TRBV6-5 and J usage is TRBJ2-3; 13 bases agree with TRBD2. Trimming cost V 4 bases and J 2 bases; bases outside gene matches: 6. The CDR3 has 17 residues. Germline CDR1 is MNHEY and CDR2 is SVGAGI. The CDR3 protein is CASSFGLAGAHTDTQYF. Here the CDR3 DNA reads TGTGCCAGCAGTTTCGGACTAGCGGGGGCCCACACAGATACGCAGTATTTT.

This clonotype has just a few counts. The J gene is TRBJ2-7, the V gene TRBV20-1; D gene uncertain. Trimming took off 1 base at V and 5 bases at J, with 9 bases between the two ends. Germline V gene lookup returns CDR1 DFQATT and CDR2 SNEGSKA (reference sequence). CDR3 length: 12 amino acids. The CDR3 sequence: CSARAVSDEQYF. CDR3 coding DNA: TGCAGTGCTAGAGCTGTTTCGGACGAGCAGTACTTC.

This clonotype was counted only a few times. The genes are TRBV7-2 and TRBJ2-7; D may be TRBD1 (5 bases). This CDR3 spans 15 amino acids. The V gene lost 5 bases and the J gene lost 1 base, with 15 bases spanning the gap. The V gene's germline CDR1 is SGHTA and CDR2 FQGNSA. The CDR3 nucleotides are TGTGCCAGCAGCCGGCAGGGTGTAGCATCCTACGAGCAGTACGTC. Residues: CASSRQGVASYEQYV.

This clonotype occurred a few times. The CDR3 region is CASTRDRGHLGNTEAFF. The CDR3 coding sequence is TGTGCCAGCACCAGGGACAGGGGCCACCTAGGGAACACTGAAGCTTTCTTT. V is TRBV6-2 or TRBV6-3 and J is TRBJ1-1; the match to TRBD1 covers 10 bases. Germline loops: CDR1 MNHEY, CDR2 SVGEGT. The CDR3 has 17 amino acids. With 7 bases clipped from V and 1 base from J, the junction kept 12 bases outside the gene matches.

The chain links TRBV7-9 to TRBJ2-7; unclear D gene. CDR3 length: 15 residues. Germline-derived CDR1 and CDR2 are SEHNR and FQNEAQ (reference sequence). Trimming cost V 5 bases and J 0 bases, with 14 bases left between them. In DNA form, the CDR3 reads TGTGCCAGCAGCCCGTTAAGCGAAGGCTCCTACGAGCAGTACTTC. It translates to CASSPLSEGSYEQYF.

The V call is TRBV7-7, the J call TRBJ2-1; D might be TRBD1 (5 bases). The CDR3 is made up of 13 amino acids. The V gene's germline CDR1 is SSHAT and CDR2 FNYEAQ (reference sequence). Deletions cut 1 base from V and 9 bases from J, with 10 bases between. DNA for the CDR3: TGTGCCAGCAGCTTAGGCACAGGTTTTGAGCAGTTCTTC. Protein sequence: CASSLGTGFEQFF.

In this sample, this clonotype turned up a few times. J is TRBJ2-7 and V is TRBV15; unclear D gene. Trimming took off 0 bases at V and 3 bases at J, with 3 bases between the two ends. The germline V gene encodes CDR1 LNHNV and CDR2 YYDKDF (reference sequence). The CDR3 is made up of 12 amino acids. Written as DNA, the CDR3 is TGTGCCACCAGCAGAGATGGCTACGAGCAGTACTTC. It yields the protein CATSRDGYEQYF.

The rearrangement links TRBV10-3 to TRBJ2-3; 10 bases are shared with TRBD2. This CDR3 is built from 14 residues. The germline V gene encodes CDR1 ENHRY and CDR2 SYGVKD. V was clipped by 10 bases and J by 1 base; unmatched bases: 5. The CDR3 loop is CATTLAGGTDTQYF. The DNA of the CDR3 is TGTGCCACGACCCTAGCGGGGGGCACAGATACGCAGTATTTT.

This clonotype was counted ten times or more. The V call is TRBV10-3, the J call TRBJ1-5; D unclear. Per germline, CDR1 ENHRY and CDR2 SYGVKD. The germline V and J ends were trimmed by 0 bases and 7 bases, with 10 bases remaining between them. The CDR3 runs 14 residues. The CDR3 DNA sequence: TGTGCCATCAGTGAGTCAGACGCCGGGCAGCCCCAGCATTTT. It is translated as CAISESDAGQPQHF.

The chain has TRBV6-5 and TRBJ2-3, with 10 bases fitting TRBD2. Per germline, CDR1 MNHEY and CDR2 SVGAGI. V lost 6 bases to trimming and J lost 8 bases; unmatched junction nucleotides: 17. This CDR3 region has 17 residues. The CDR3 coding sequence is TGTGCCAGCAGCAGGCAGCGGGGGGGTGAATATATTTTTACGCAGTATTTT. This sequence encodes CASSRQRGGEYIFTQYF.

The V gene is TRBV28, the J gene TRBJ2-3; 8 bases are shared with TRBD2. The germline CDR1 and CDR2 sequences are MDHEN and SYDVKM. V shed 5 bases and J 8 bases; nucleotides not matched to a gene: 18. The CDR3 has 17 amino acids. CDR3 DNA sequence: TGTGCCAGCAGTATAGGAAAATGGGAGGTAGCGGGGACTACGCAGTATTTT. It is translated as CASSIGKWEVAGTTQYF.

This clonotype turned up a few times. Germline and junction disagree at one end, which may indicate a read error. The CDR3 loop is CASSTSSGNNQQFF. The CDR3 coding sequence is TGCGCCAGCAGCACGTCTAGCGGAAACAATCAGCAGTTCTTC. The chain has TRBV5-1 and TRBJ2-1; 7 bases fit TRBD2. CDR1 is SGHRS and CDR2 is YFSETQ in the germline V gene. The CDR3 spans 14 residues.

This clonotype was detected a few times. V and J are TRBV6-4 and TRBJ2-2; no clear D. V was clipped by 5 bases and J by 4 bases, with 8 bases between them. The CDR3 runs 13 residues. Germline V CDR1 and CDR2: MRHNA, SNTAGT. CDR3 residues: CASSIGATGELFF. CDR3 nucleotides: TGTGCCAGCAGTATAGGAGCCACCGGGGAGCTGTTTTTT.

This clonotype was counted between two and nine times. This chain uses TRBV29-1 with TRBJ1-4; D uncertain. This CDR3 spans 12 amino acids. V shed 5 bases and J shed 10 bases, with 14 bases lying between them. CDR1 is SQVTM and CDR2 is ANQGSEA in the germline V gene. The CDR3 loop reads CSVPENDGKLFF. The CDR3 region has the DNA TGCAGCGTTCCGGAGAATGATGGAAAACTGTTTTTT.

The gene calls are TRBV20-1 and TRBJ2-7; 12 bases map to TRBD2. The germline V gene has CDR1 DFQATT and CDR2 SNEGSKA (reference sequence). The CDR3 sequence is 14 residues long. With 6 bases clipped from V and 3 bases from J, the junction kept 6 bases outside the gene matches. Here the CDR3 DNA reads TGCAGTGCCGGGAGGACTAGCGGGATCTACGAGCAGTACTTC. Protein sequence: CSAGRTSGIYEQYF.

The chain employs TRBV9 and TRBJ2-5; tentatively, D is TRBD1 (6 bases). V dropped 3 bases and J dropped 5 bases, with 20 bases sitting between them. CDR1 is SGDLS and CDR2 is YYNGEE in the germline V gene. The length of the CDR3 is 16 residues. CDR3 in DNA: TGTGCCAGCAGCGCCGACCTCGACAGGTCCACGGAGACCCAGTACTTC. The encoded protein is CASSADLDRSTETQYF.

The chain links TRBV24-1 to TRBJ2-3; D is perhaps TRBD2 (6 bases). V dropped 9 bases and J dropped 2 bases, with 11 bases sitting between them. CDR3 length equals 13 residues. CDR1 and CDR2 from the germline V gene are KGHDR and SFDVKD. The CDR3 region has the DNA TGTGCCACCCGGGACTTCTACACAGATACGCAGTATTTT. Its protein product is CATRDFYTDTQYF.

This chain connects TRBV7-2 to TRBJ2-7, with D possibly TRBD2 on 6 matching bases. The V and J ends lost 5 bases and 0 bases respectively, with 20 bases between them. The CDR3 consists of 17 residues. Germline CDR1 is SGHTA and CDR2 is FQGNSA. CDR3 protein: CASSLGVAGQSSYEQYF. The CDR3 bases are TGTGCCAGCAGCCTAGGGGTGGCGGGGCAGAGCTCCTACGAGCAGTACTTC.

This clonotype was seen a few times. The J gene is TRBJ2-3, the V gene TRBV7-3, with D perhaps matching TRBD2 (6 bases). Germline values: CDR1 SGHTA, CDR2 FQGTGA. CDR3 size: 13 residues. V was pared by 5 bases and J by 5 bases, with 11 bases between. The CDR3 loop is CASSRGLQDTQYF. The CDR3, as DNA: TGTGCCAGCAGCAGGGGACTCCAAGATACGCAGTATTTT.

This clonotype turned up a few times. The rearrangement joins TRBV12-3 or TRBV12-4 to TRBJ2-7; D is uncertain. V dropped 1 base and J dropped 3 bases, with 10 bases sitting between them. The CDR3 covers 14 residues. CDR3 DNA: TGTGCCAGCAGTTTAGACTCTCCGAGCTACGAGCAGTACTTC. Protein sequence: CASSLDSPSYEQYF.

The table lists this clonotype with a few counts. This chain links TRBV7-2 with TRBJ2-1, with 12 bases lining up with TRBD2. The V gene end was trimmed by 5 bases and the J gene end by 9 bases; junction bases not matched to a gene: 11. CDR1 is SGHTA, CDR2 FQGNSA, per germline. The CDR3 covers 16 residues. The CDR3 DNA is TGTGCCAGCAGCCTATGGACTAGCGGGGCCCCCGGTGAGCAGTTCTTC. Amino acids: CASSLWTSGAPGEQFF.

There are a few counts of this clonotype. The chain couples TRBV7-2 to TRBJ1-1, with D perhaps matching TRBD1 (6 bases). Germline CDR1 is SGHTA and CDR2 is FQGNSA. Between the trimmed V and J ends, which lost 1 base and 1 base, there was a span of 10 bases. This CDR3 contains 15 residues. This CDR3 is CASSLGARGNTEAFF. For the CDR3, the DNA is TGTGCCAGCAGCTTAGGCGCCAGGGGGAACACTGAAGCTTTCTTT.

The chain carries TRBV4-3 and TRBJ1-2, with TRBD1 matching over 9 bases. The CDR3 loop spans 16 amino acids. V lost 1 base to trimming and J lost 7 bases; unmatched junction nucleotides: 10. Germline loops: CDR1 LGHNA, CDR2 YSLEER. CDR3 sequence (DNA): TGCGCCAGCAGCCAAGCCCCGGCGGGACAGGGTCTTGGCTACACCTTC. Amino acids: CASSQAPAGQGLGYTF.

This clonotype was counted between two and nine times. This chain uses TRBV10-3 with TRBJ1-2; D not resolved. Per the germline V gene, CDR1 is ENHRY and CDR2 is SYGVKD. The CDR3 has 14 amino acids. Trimming removed 0 bases from V and 2 bases from J, with 7 bases in between. The CDR3 DNA follows: TGTGCCATCAGTGAGTCTATGGGGAACTATGGCTACACCTTC. Translating gives CAISESMGNYGYTF.